Given below is one TCR beta chain in context. Sequencing was performed with immunoSEQ multiplex PCR; in TCRdb, only in-frame clones are kept and a portion is missing. Of roughly 480,000 clones in the sample, roughly 89% were seen once. The entry originates in a study of blood T cell repertoires in COVID-19. The CDR3 is 16 residues long. From germline, CDR1 is SGHDT and CDR2 YYEEEE. V was trimmed by 1 base and J by 1 base, leaving 15 bases between them. The specimen sequenced was peripheral blood. The clonotype comes from a man in his late teens or twenties with COVID-19, enrolled during active disease. The J gene is TRBJ2-7, the V gene TRBV5-6; unclear D gene. The CDR3 bases are TGTGCCAGCAGCTTGATCGGTCCTCGCCTGTCCTACGAGCAGTACTTC. It is translated as CASSLIGPRLSYEQYF. Full variable domain (missing parts from reference TRBV5-6 and TRBJ2-7): DAGVTQSPTHLIKTRGQQVTLRCSPKSGHDTVSWYQQALGQGPQFIFQYYEEEERQRGNFPDRFSGHQFPNYSSELNVNALLLGDSALYLCASSLIGPRLSYEQYFGPGTRLTVT.